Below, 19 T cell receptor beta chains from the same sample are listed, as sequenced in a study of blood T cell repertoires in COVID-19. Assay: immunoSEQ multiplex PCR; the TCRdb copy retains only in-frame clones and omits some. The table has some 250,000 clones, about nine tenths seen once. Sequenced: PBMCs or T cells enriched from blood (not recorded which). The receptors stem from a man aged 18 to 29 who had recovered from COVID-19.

CDR3 nucleotide sequence: TGCGCCAGCAGCTTGGTTCTAGCGGGTGCAAGCACAGATACGCAGTATTTT. Translating it yields CASSLVLAGASTDTQYF. This chain joins TRBV5-1 and TRBJ2-3; 8 bases line up with TRBD2. The ends lost 0 bases at V and 0 bases at J; junction bases unmatched: 6. Germline V CDR1 and CDR2: SGHRS, YFSETQ. This CDR3 is 17 amino acids long.

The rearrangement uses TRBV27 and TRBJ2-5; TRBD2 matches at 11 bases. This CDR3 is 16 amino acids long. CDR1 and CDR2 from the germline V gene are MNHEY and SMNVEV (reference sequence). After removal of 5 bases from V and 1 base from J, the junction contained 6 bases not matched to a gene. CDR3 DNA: TGTGCCAGCAGTGGAGCCGGGACTAGCGGCCAAGAGACCCAGTACTTC. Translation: CASSGAGTSGQETQYF.

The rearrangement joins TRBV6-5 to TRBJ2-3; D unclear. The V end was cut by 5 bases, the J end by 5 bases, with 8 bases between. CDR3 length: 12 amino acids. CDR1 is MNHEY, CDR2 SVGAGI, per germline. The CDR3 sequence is CASSPAGDTQYF. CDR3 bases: TGTGCCAGCAGTCCCGCAGGAGATACGCAGTATTTT.

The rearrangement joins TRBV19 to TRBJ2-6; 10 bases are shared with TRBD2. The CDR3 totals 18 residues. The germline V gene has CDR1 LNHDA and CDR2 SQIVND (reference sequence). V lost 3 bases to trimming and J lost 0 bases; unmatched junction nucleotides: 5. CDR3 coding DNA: TGTGCCAGTAGTATCGAGCGGGGGGGCCTCTCTGGGGCCAACGTCCTGACTTTC. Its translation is CASSIERGGLSGANVLTF.

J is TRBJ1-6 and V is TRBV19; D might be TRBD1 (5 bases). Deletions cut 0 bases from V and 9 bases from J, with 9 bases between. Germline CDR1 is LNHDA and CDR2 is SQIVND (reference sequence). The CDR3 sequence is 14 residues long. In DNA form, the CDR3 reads TGTGCCAGTAGTATAGAGAGACAGCCTTCACCCCTCCACTTT. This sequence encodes CASSIERQPSPLHF.

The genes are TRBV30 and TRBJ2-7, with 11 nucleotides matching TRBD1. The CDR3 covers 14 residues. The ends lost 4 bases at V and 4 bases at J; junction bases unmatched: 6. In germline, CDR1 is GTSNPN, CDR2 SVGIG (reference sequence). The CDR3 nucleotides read TGTGCCTGGATCGCCGGGACAGGGGGGTACGAGCAGTACTTC. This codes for CAWIAGTGGYEQYF.

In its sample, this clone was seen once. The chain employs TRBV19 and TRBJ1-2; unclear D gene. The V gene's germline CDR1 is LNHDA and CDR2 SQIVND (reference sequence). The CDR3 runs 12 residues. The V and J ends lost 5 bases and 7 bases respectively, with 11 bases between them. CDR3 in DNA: TGTGCCAGTAGTCCCGTTGAGGGTGGCTACACCTTC. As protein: CASSPVEGGYTF.

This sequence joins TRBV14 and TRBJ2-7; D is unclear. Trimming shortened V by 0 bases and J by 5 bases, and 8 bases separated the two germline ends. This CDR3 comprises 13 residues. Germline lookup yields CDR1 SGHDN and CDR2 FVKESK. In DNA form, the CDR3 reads TGTGCCAGCAGCCAAGATGCCCTAGACGAGCAGTACTTC. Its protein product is CASSQDALDEQYF.

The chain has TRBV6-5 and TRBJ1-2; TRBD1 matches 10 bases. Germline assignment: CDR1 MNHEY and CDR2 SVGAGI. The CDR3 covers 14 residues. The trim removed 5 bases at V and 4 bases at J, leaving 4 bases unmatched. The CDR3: CASSPGQGTYGYTF. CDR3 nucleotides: TGTGCCAGCAGTCCGGGACAGGGGACCTATGGCTACACCTTC.

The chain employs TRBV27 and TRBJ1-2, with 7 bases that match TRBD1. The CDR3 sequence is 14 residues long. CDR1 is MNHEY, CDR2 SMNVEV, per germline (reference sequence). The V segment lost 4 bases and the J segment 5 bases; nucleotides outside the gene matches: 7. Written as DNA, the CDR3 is TGTGCCAGCAGTTGGACAGGACGGGGGTATGGCTACACCTTC. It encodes CASSWTGRGYGYTF.

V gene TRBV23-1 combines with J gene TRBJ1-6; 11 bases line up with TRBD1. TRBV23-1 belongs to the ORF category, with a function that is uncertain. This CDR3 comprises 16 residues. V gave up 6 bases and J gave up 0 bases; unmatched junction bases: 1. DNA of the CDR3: TGCGCCAGCAGGGGGACAGGGGGCTCCTATAATTCACCCCTCCACTTT. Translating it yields CASRGTGGSYNSPLHF.

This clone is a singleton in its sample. The CDR3 region has the DNA TGTGCCTGGGCGGGAGGGGGACCTGAGCAGTTCTTC. It specifies CAWAGGGPEQFF. This rearrangement joins TRBV30 to TRBJ2-1; TRBD2 aligns across 9 bases. The CDR3 is 12 residues long. CDR1 GTSNPN and CDR2 SVGIG come from the germline V gene (reference sequence). With 5 bases clipped from V and 9 bases from J, the junction kept 5 bases outside the gene matches.

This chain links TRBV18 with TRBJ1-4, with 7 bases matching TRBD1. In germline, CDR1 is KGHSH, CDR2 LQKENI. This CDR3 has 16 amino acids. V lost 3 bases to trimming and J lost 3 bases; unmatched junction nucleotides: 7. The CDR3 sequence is CASSPSPGQSNEKLFF. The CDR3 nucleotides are TGTGCCAGCTCACCCTCACCGGGACAGTCTAATGAAAAACTGTTTTTT.

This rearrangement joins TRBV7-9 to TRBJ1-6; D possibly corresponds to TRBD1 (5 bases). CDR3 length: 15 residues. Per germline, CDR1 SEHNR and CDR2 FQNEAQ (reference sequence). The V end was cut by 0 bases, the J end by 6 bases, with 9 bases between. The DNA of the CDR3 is TGTGCCAGCAGCTTAGCGTCGGGGGTTAATTCACCCCTCCACTTT. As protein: CASSLASGVNSPLHF.

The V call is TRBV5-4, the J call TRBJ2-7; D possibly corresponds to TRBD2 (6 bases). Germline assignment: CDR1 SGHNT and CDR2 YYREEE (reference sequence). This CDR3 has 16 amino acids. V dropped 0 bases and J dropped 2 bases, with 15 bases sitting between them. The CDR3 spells CASSLALVGEAYEQYF. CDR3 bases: TGTGCCAGCAGCTTGGCCCTTGTAGGGGAGGCCTACGAGCAGTACTTC.

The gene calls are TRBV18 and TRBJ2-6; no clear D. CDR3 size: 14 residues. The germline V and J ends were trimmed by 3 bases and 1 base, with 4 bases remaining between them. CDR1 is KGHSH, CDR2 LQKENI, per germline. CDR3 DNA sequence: TGTGCCAGCTCACCGGAGTCTGGGGCCAACGTCCTGACTTTC. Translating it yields CASSPESGANVLTF.

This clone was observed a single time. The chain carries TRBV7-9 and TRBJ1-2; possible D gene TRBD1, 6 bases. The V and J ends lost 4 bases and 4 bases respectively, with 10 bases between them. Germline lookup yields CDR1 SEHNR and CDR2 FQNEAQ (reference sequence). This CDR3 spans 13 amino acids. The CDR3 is CASSSQGFYGYTF. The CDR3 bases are TGTGCCAGCAGCTCACAGGGCTTCTATGGCTACACCTTC.

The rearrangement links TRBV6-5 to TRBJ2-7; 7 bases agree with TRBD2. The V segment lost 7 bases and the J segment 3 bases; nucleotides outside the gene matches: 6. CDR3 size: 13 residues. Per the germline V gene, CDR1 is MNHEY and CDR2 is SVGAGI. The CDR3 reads CASMGGEYYEQYF. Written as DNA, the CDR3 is TGTGCCAGCATGGGGGGGGAGTACTACGAGCAGTACTTC.

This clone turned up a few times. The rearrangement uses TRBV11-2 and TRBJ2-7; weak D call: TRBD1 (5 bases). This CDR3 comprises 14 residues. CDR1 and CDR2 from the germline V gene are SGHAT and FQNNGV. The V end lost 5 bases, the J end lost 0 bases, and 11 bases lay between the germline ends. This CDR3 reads CASSLDSYSYEQYF. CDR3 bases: TGTGCCAGCAGCCTCGACAGTTACTCCTACGAGCAGTACTTC.